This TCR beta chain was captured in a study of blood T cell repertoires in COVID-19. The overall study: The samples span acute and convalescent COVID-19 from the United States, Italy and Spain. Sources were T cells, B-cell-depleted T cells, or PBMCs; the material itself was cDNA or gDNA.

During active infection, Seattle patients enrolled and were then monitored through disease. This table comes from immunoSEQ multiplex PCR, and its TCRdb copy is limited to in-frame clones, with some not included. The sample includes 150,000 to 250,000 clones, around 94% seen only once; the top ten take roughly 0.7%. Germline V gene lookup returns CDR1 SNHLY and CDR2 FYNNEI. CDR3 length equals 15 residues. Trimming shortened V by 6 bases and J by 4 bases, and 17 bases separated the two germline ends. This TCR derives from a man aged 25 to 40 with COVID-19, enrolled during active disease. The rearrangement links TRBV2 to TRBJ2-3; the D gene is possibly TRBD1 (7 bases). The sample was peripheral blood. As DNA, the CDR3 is TGTGCCAGCAGGGCCGGACGGAGGGGGCCAGATACGCAGTATTTT. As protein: CASRAGRRGPDTQYF.